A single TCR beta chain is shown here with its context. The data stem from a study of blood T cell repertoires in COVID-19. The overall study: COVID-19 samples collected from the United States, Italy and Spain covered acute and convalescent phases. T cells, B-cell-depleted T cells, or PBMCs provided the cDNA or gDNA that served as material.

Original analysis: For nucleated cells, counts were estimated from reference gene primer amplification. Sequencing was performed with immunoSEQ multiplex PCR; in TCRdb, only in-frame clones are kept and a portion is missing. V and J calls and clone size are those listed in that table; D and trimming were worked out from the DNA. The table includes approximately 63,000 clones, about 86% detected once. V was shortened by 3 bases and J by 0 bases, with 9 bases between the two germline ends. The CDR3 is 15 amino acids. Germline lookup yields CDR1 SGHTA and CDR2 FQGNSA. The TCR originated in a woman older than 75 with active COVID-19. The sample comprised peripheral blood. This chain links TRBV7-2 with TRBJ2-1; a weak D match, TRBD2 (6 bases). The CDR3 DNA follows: TGTGCCAGCAGCTTCTCTAGCGACTCCTACAATGAGCAGTTCTTC. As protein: CASSFSSDSYNEQFF.